The TCR beta chain under discussion was sequenced for a study of T-cell memory formation after mild COVID-19. Regarding the study as a whole: Day 15 to 85 contracting clones showed balanced CD4/CD8; day 15 to 37 expanders favored CD4+.

The V and J ends lost 7 bases and 6 bases respectively, with 20 bases between them. The CDR3 is 14 amino acids. The germline CDR1 and CDR2 sequences are DFQATT and SNEGSKA (reference sequence). TCRdb re-analysed the 5' RACE reads in MiXCR, keeping a single row per CDR3 protein. This table has 400,000 to 500,000 distinct CDR3 sequences, about 19% appearing once. As regards this clonotype: Its antigen is as yet unknown.

This clonotype was sampled from an adult woman who had mild COVID-19 (a few samples of this study predate the infection). Cell type and time point are not known. V and J are TRBV20-1 and TRBJ2-3, with a tentative D call TRBD1 (6 bases). Sequences were obtained from PBMCs or a T cell subset sorted from them (not recorded which). The CDR3 sequence is CSVSRPGVGDTQYF. DNA of the CDR3: TGCAGTGTCAGCCGTCCAGGGGTCGGGGATACGCAGTATTTT.